The TCR beta chain under discussion was sequenced for a study of human T cells and chemical hapten exposure. Overall study findings and caveats: Sensitization with DPC brought no change to TCRs above 1 in 1000 in frequency. Compared with pre-sensitization or healthy control sets, expanded TCRs clustered more.

In the library, unique molecular identifiers were attached to individual cDNA molecules. TCRdb itself ran the RACE reads through MiXCR, one entry per CDR3 protein. Among over 60,000 distinct CDR3 sequences listed, 10% were seen once. The time point is: patch test 2, 6 weeks after DPC sensitization. The treatment was: therapeutic diphenylcyclopropenone sensitization with weekly scalp DPC. Drawing of blood took place ahead of applying each patch test. In this sample, this clonotype turned up a few times. Antigen unknown. The TCR was taken from a woman between 50 and 59 years old with alopecia areata. Some clones in this sample may be carry-over from other donors' samples. The sequencing here drew on whole blood, taken in connection with sensitization to the hapten diphenylcyclopropenone (DPC).

CDR3 sequence (DNA): TGTGCCAGCAGCCGCGATAGGGCCTTCGGGGAGCTGTTTTTT. Translation gives CASSRDRAFGELFF. This chain links TRBV14 with TRBJ2-2, with unresolved D. Trimming shortened V by 4 bases and J by 7 bases, and 13 bases separated the two germline ends. The germline V gene has CDR1 SGHDN and CDR2 FVKESK. The CDR3 length is 14 residues.